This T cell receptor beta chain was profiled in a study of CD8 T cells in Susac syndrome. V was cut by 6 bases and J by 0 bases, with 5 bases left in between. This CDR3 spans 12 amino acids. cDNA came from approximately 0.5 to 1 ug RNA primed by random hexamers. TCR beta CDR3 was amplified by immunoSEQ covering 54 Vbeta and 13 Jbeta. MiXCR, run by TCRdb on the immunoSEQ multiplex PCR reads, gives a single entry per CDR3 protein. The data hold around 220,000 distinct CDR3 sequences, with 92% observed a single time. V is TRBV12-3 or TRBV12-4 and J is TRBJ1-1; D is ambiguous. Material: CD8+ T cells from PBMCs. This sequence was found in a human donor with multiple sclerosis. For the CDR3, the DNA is TGTGCCAGCAGCGATCTGAACACTGAAGCTTTCTTT. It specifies CASSDLNTEAFF.